Included here is one T cell receptor (beta chain) sequence, with context. Its antigen is currently unknown. Use of 60 Vbeta and 13 Jbeta primers characterized the PCR. Libraries were prepared by immunoSEQ multiplex PCR; TCRdb keeps only in-frame clonotypes and omits some of them. The sample's table shows about 140,000 clones. This CDR3 region has 15 residues. Germline V gene data show CDR1 as SGHTA and CDR2 as FQGNSA. J was trimmed by 7 bases and V by 3 bases; bases with no gene match: 11. The data were obtained in a study of cytomegalovirus exposure and HLA in healthy donors. Overall study context: The study placed around 80% of its roughly 430 genotyped donors in the Caucasian-associated ancestry cluster.

Study-level findings and limits: The likely explanation for a cluster of highly shared sequence variants was sequencing artifact. The authors later linked a missense DCLRE1C variant to TCR beta V- and J-gene trimming. Later, an analysis found that common viral pathogens appeared to be linked with several of the most significant clusters.

This TCR was recovered from a male donor in good health and CMV-seronegative. The sequenced sample was PBMCs. V gene TRBV7-2 combines with J gene TRBJ2-7; 8 nucleotides agree with TRBD2. The CDR3 is CASSFYGGGSVEQYF. The CDR3 DNA sequence: TGTGCCAGCAGCTTTTACGGGGGGGGATCGGTTGAGCAGTACTTC.